This T cell receptor (beta chain) was recovered during a study of shared clonotypes between healthy human individuals. Study information: Donors, aged 18 to 49, were a couple of women and three men. Plates per donor: three CD4 naive, three CD4 memory, two CD8 naive, one CD8 memory. Study outcomes and limitations: Non-shared clonotypes had lower generation probabilities than clonotypes shared by all four sorted-subset donors. Only blood samples were collected, and tissue repertoires likely differ.

As regards this clone: As yet, its antigen is unknown.

Germline assignment: CDR1 LNHNV and CDR2 YYDKDF (reference sequence). The junction had 6 bases not matched to a gene; V was cut back by 8 bases and J by 3 bases. This CDR3 contains 13 residues. Profiled with immunoSEQ multiplex PCR; TCRdb holds only in-frame clones, not every one. The data hold roughly 1,100,000 clones, with roughly 80% observed a single time. The source is a man aged 18 to 35 in good health. The chain couples TRBV15 to TRBJ1-1; 7 bases fit TRBD1. The sample taken for sequencing was memory CD4+ T cells sorted from blood. The sample's subset: CD45RA-negative fraction. CDR3 bases: TGTGCCACCGCCAGGACAGGAGACACTGAAGCTTTCTTT. This translates into CATARTGDTEAFF.